This T cell receptor beta chain was retrieved from a study of control samples from healthy donors and cancer patients. Sequencing was performed with immunoSEQ multiplex PCR; in TCRdb, only in-frame clones are kept and a portion is missing. The sample has about 80,000 clones; roughly 84% are singletons. The length of the CDR3 is 12 residues. Germline-derived CDR1 and CDR2 are DFQATT and SNEGSKA (reference sequence). Trimming left V 3 bases short and J 8 bases short, with 11 bases between. This sequence joins TRBV20-1 and TRBJ1-5; no clear D gene. The TCR sequence derives from a woman aged 45-65 years in good health. The sequencing sample was made of blood. The CDR3 DNA is TGCAGTGCTAGTCCAGGAGGTGAGCCCCAGCATTTT. Encoded protein: CSASPGGEPQHF.